This T cell receptor beta chain was captured by sequencing in a study of beta chain features in type 1 diabetes. Since all of the isolated RNA was reverse transcribed, expressed TCRB transcripts were what got sequenced. Only in-frame clones appear in the TCRdb table, and some are missing; sequencing was by immunoSEQ multiplex PCR. The table has hundreds of thousands of clones, roughly a sixth seen once; the top ten hold about 0.097%. The CDR3 consists of 13 residues. V lost 4 bases and J lost 5; bases outside the gene matches: 4. Germline CDR1 LGHNA, CDR2 YNFKEQ. The specimen sequenced was naive CD4+ T cells from blood. This chain joins TRBV4-2 and TRBJ2-7; 8 nucleotides agree with TRBD2. The sequence was obtained from a man aged 18 to 30 in good health. The CDR3 sequence: CASSRPGGNEQYF. The CDR3 bases are TGTGCCAGCAGCCGACCGGGAGGGAACGAGCAGTACTTC.